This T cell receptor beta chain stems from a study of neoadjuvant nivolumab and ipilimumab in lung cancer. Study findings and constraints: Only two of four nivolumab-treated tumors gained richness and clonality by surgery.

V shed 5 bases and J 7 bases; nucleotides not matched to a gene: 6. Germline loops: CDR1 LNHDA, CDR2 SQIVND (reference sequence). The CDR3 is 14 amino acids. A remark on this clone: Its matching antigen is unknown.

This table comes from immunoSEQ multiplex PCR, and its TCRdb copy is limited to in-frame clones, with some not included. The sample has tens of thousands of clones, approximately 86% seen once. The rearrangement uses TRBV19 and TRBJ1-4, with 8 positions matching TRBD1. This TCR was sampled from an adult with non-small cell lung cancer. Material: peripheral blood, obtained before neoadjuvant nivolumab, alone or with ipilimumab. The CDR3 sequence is CASSSTGDAEKLFF. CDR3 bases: TGTGCCAGTAGTTCGACAGGGGACGCTGAAAAACTGTTTTTT.